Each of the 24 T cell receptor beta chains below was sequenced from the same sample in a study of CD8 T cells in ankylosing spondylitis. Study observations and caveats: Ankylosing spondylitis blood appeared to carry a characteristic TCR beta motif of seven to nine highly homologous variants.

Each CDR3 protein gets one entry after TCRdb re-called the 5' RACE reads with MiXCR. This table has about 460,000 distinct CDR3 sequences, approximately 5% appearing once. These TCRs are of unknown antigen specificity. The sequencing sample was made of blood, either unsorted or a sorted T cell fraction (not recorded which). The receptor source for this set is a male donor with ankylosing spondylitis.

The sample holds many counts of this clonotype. The CDR3 sequence: CASSLNRGDEQFF. In DNA, the CDR3 is TGTGCCAGCAGCTTAAACAGGGGTGATGAGCAGTTCTTC. The rearrangement joins TRBV7-9 to TRBJ2-1; TRBD1 agrees at 7 bases. The V and J ends lost 2 bases and 8 bases, in that order; junction bases with no gene match: 3. The CDR3 sequence is 13 residues long. Germline V gene lookup returns CDR1 SEHNR and CDR2 FQNEAQ (reference sequence).

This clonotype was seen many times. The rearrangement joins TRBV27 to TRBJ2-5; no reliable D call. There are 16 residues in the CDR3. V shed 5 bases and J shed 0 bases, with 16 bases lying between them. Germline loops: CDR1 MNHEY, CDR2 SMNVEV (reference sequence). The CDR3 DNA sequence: TGTGCCAGCAGTCCAAACTATTTAGTCTACCAAGAGACCCAGTACTTC. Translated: CASSPNYLVYQETQYF.

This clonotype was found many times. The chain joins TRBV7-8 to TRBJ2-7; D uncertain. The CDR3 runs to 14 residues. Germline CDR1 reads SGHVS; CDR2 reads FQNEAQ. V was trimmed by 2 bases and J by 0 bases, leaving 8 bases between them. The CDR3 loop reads CASSLTGFSYEQYF. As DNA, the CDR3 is TGTGCCAGCAGCTTAACGGGTTTCTCCTACGAGCAGTACTTC.

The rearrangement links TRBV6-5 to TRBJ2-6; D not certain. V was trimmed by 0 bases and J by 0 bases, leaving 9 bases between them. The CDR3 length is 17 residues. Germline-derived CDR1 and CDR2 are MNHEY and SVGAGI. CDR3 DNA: TGTGCCAGCAGTTACTCGAACGGCGTCTCTGGGGCCAACGTCCTGACTTTC. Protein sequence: CASSYSNGVSGANVLTF.

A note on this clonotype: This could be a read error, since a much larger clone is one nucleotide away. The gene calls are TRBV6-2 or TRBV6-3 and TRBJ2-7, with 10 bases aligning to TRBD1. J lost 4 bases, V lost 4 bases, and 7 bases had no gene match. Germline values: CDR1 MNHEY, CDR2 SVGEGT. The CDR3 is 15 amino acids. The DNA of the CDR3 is TGTGCCAGCAGTTTCTCCGGGACAGGGGATTACGAGCAGTACTTC. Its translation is CASSFSGTGDYEQYF.

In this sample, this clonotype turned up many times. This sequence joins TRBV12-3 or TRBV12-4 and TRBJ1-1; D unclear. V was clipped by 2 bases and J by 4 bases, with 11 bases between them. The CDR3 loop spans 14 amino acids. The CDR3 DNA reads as TGTGCCAGCAGTTTAAGACCGGACCTCACTGAAGCTTTCTTT. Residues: CASSLRPDLTEAFF.

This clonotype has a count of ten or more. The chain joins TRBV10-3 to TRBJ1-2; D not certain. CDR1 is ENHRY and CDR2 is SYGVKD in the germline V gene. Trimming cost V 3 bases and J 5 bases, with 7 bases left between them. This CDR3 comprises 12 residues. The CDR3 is CAISESAYGYTF. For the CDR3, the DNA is TGTGCCATCAGTGAATCAGCATATGGCTACACCTTC.

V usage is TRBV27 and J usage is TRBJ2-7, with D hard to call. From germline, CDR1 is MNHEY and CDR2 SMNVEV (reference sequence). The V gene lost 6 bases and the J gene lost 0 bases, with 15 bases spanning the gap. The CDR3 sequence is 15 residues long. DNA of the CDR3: TGTGCCAGCAGGGTGGCAGAAGCAAGCTCCTACGAGCAGTACTTC. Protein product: CASRVAEASSYEQYF.

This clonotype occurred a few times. The DNA for the CDR3 is TGCAGTGTGAGAGGCGACAACTATGGCTACACCTTC. Encoded protein: CSVRGDNYGYTF. This chain links TRBV20-1 with TRBJ1-2; unclear D gene. The CDR3 sequence is 12 residues long. Germline CDR1 and CDR2: DFQATT and SNEGSKA (reference sequence). The V and J ends lost 7 bases and 2 bases respectively, with 11 bases between them.

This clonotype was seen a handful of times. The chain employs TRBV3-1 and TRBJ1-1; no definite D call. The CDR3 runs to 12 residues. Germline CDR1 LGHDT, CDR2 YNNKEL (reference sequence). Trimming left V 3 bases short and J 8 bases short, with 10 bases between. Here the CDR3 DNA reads TGTGCCAGCAGCCACCCCCTAGGAGAAGCTTTCTTT. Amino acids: CASSHPLGEAFF. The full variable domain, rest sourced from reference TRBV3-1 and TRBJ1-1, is DTAVSQTPKYLVTQMGNDKSIKCEQNLGHDTMYWYKQDSKKFLKIMFSYNNKELIINETVPNRFSPKSPDKAHLNLHINSLELGDSAVYFCASSHPLGEAFFGQGTRLTVV.

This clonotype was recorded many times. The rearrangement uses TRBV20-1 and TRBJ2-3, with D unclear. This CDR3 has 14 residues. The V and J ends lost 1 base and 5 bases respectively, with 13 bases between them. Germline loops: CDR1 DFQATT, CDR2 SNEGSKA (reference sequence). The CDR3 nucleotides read TGCAGTGCTAGAGTCCGGGTCTTGCAAGATACGCAGTATTTT. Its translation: CSARVRVLQDTQYF.

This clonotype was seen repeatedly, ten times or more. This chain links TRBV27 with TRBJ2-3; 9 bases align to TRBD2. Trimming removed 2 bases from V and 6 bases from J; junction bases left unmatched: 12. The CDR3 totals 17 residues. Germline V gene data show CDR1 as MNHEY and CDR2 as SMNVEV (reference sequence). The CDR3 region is CASSLRLAGEGSDTQYF. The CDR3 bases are TGTGCCAGCAGTTTAAGGTTAGCGGGAGAAGGTAGCGATACGCAGTATTTT.

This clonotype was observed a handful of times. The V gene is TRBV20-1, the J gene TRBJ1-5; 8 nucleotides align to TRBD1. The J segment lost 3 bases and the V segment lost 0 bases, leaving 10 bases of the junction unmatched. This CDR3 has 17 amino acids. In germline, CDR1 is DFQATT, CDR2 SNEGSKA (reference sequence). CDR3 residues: CSARDQGRGLYNQPQHF. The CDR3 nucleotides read TGCAGTGCTAGAGATCAGGGCAGGGGGCTGTACAATCAGCCCCAGCATTTT.

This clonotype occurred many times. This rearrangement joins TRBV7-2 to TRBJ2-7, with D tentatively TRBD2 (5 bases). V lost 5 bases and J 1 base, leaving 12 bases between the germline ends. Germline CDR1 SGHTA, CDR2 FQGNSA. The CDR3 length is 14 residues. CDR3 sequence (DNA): TGTGCCAGCAGCCAAGCTACGGGATCCTACGAGCAGTACTTC. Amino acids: CASSQATGSYEQYF.

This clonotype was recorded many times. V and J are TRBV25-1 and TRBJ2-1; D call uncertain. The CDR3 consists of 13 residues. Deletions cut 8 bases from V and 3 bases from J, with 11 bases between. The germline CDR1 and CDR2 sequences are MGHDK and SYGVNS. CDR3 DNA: TGTGCCAGCGGCGGAACCAACTACAATGAGCAGTTCTTC. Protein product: CASGGTNYNEQFF.

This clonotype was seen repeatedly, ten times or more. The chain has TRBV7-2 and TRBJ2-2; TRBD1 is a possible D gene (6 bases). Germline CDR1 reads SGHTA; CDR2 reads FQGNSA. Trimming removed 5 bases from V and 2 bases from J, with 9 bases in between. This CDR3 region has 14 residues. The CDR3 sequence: CASSRDINTGELFF. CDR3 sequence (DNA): TGTGCCAGCAGCAGGGACATCAACACCGGGGAGCTGTTTTTT.

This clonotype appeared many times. CDR3 sequence reads: CSYAGQTPYEQYF. CDR3 nucleotide sequence: TGCAGTTACGCGGGACAGACTCCCTACGAGCAGTACTTC. The chain uses TRBV20-1 and TRBJ2-7; tentative D call: TRBD1 (7 bases). V was cut by 8 bases and J by 2 bases, with 16 bases left in between. CDR3 length: 13 residues. From germline, CDR1 is DFQATT and CDR2 SNEGSKA (reference sequence).

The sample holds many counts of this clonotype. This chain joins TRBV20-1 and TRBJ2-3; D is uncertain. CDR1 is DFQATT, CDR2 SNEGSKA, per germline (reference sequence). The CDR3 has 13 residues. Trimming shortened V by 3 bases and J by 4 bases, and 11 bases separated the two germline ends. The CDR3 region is CSASPEISDTQYF. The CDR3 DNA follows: TGCAGTGCTAGTCCAGAGATTTCAGATACGCAGTATTTT.

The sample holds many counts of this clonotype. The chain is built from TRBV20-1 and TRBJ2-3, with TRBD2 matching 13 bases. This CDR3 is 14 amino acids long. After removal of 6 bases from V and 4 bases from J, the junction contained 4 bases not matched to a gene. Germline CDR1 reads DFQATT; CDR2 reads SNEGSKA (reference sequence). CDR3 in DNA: TGCAGTGCCCATACTAGCGGGAGGGCAGATACGCAGTATTTT. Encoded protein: CSAHTSGRADTQYF.

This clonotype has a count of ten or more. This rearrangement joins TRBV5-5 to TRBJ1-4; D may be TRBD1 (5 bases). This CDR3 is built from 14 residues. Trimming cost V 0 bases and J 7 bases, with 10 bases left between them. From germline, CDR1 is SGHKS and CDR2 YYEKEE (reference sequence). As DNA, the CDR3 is TGTGCCAGCAGCTTGGACGGGGGAGGTGAAAAACTGTTTTTT. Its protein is CASSLDGGGEKLFF.

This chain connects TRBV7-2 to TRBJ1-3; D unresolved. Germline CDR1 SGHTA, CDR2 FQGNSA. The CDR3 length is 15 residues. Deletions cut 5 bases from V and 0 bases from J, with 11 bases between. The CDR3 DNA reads TGTGCCAGCAGCGCCGACTGGAGCTCTGGAAACACCATATATTTT. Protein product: CASSADWSSGNTIYF.

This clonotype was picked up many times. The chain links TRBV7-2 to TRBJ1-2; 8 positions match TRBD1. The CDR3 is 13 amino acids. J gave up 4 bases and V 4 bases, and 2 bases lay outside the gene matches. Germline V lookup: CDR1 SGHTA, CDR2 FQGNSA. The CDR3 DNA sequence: TGTGCCAGCAGCTCCGGACAGGGCTATGGCTACACCTTC. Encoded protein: CASSSGQGYGYTF.

The CDR3 reads CSAGYSDNNSPLHF. Written as DNA, the CDR3 is TGCAGTGCTGGGTACAGCGATAACAATTCACCCCTCCACTTT. The genes are TRBV20-1 and TRBJ1-6; D is unresolved. The germline V and J ends were trimmed by 5 bases and 7 bases, with 15 bases remaining between them. CDR1 is DFQATT, CDR2 SNEGSKA, per germline (reference sequence). CDR3 length equals 14 residues.

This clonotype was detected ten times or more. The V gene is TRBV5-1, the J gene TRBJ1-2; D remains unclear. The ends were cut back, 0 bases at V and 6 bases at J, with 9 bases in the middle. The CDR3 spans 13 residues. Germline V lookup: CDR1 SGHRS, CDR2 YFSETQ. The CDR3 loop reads CASSLDRVDGYTF. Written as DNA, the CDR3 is TGCGCCAGCAGCTTGGATAGGGTTGATGGCTACACCTTC.